This is a list of T cell receptor beta chains from one sample in a study of graft-versus-host responses after intestinal transplantation. These receptors' targets are unknown. Sequenced by immunoSEQ multiplex PCR; TCRdb stores in-frame clones only, minus some. The sample contains approximately 86,000 clones, roughly 92% of which appear only once. This material consisted of unstimulated CD8+ T cells sorted from spleen or lymph node cells, taken before transplant. The origin of the receptors is a human donor who was the organ donor for an intestinal transplant. Both conserved end residues are part of each CDR3. The order of the fields is V gene, J gene, CDR3 protein.

TRBV6-1	TRBJ1-1	CADTMNTEAFF
TRBV7-9	TRBJ1-1	CASSPRGNTEAFF
TRBV4-3	TRBJ2-7	CASSQGQESSYEQYF
TRBV5-5	TRBJ1-5	CASSLVPDRDQPQHF
TRBV2	TRBJ2-4	CASRFRGAQYF
TRBV29-1	TRBJ2-7	CSVEGGNYEQYF
TRBV21-1	TRBJ1-4	CASIRFNEKLFF
TRBV27	TRBJ2-7	CASSLGTGAYEQYF
TRBV6-5	TRBJ2-1	CASSYPGNEQFF
TRBV13	TRBJ1-2	CASSLKTVLYGYTF
TRBV25-1	TRBJ2-2	CASIAGVNTGELFF
TRBV6-1	TRBJ2-3	CASTLAGGSTDTQYF
TRBV11-1	TRBJ2-5	CATGTWLVTQYF
TRBV6-5	TRBJ2-5	CASSYIPGEETQYF
TRBV6-1	TRBJ2-3	CASSEVVRVRTDTQYF
TRBV27	TRBJ1-6	CASSNTWSSYNSPLHF
TRBV9	TRBJ1-1	CASSVAESLRDTEAFF
TRBV30	TRBJ1-6	CAWSVGGIPSGPLHF
TRBV27	TRBJ2-1	CASSLLGGRTSGRKQFF
TRBV12-5	TRBJ1-1	CASGREGRDEAFF
TRBV7-6	TRBJ1-2	CASSLGDNYGYTF
TRBV5-1	TRBJ2-1	CASSPPSGERGYNEQFF
TRBV4-3	TRBJ2-7	CASSQAGSYEQYF
TRBV7-3	TRBJ2-2	CASSGVSGELFF
TRBV7-8	TRBJ2-1	CASCRIRGNEQFF
TRBV2	TRBJ1-2	CASSEGPRDGYTF
TRBV4-2	TRBJ2-1	CASSQGGAGGTYNEQFF